The next 19 T cell receptor beta chains were all read from a single sample in a study of sequential checkpoint blockade in melanoma. Treatment reported: randomized to nivolumab then ipilimumab (arm A) or the reverse (arm B). Profiling relied on immunoSEQ multiplex PCR, and the TCRdb table lists in-frame clones only, not all of them. The data show about 28,000 clones, approximately 83% seen once. The sequencing used CD8+ T cells sorted from blood (inferred from file names), collected from a patient given nivolumab and ipilimumab in sequence. The receptors derive from a human donor with melanoma.

The chain recombines TRBV4-3 with TRBJ2-1; 8 bases line up with TRBD2. Germline-derived CDR1 and CDR2 are LGHNA and YSLEER. J was trimmed by 0 bases and V by 1 base; bases with no gene match: 5. The CDR3 is 17 residues long. CDR3 in DNA: TGCGCCAGCAGCCAAGGGGTGAGCGGGAGCTCCTACAATGAGCAGTTCTTC. This sequence encodes CASSQGVSGSSYNEQFF.

The chain combines TRBV11-2 with TRBJ1-1, with D hard to call. The CDR3 runs 13 residues. The germline CDR1 and CDR2 sequences are SGHAT and FQNNGV. Trimming stripped 5 bases from V and 3 bases from J, with 10 bases between. CDR3 sequence: CASSPRMYTEAFF. CDR3 DNA sequence: TGTGCCAGCAGCCCCAGGATGTACACTGAAGCTTTCTTT.

The V call is TRBV12-5, the J call TRBJ2-3; 10 bases agree with TRBD2. The V segment lost 4 bases and the J segment 8 bases; nucleotides outside the gene matches: 15. In germline, CDR1 is LGHNT, CDR2 FRNRAP. The CDR3 has 17 residues. The CDR3 nucleotides are TGTGCTAGTGGTTCCCGACTAGCGGGCGAATTTTTGGGTACGCAGTATTTT. Its protein is CASGSRLAGEFLGTQYF.

The sample holds a few counts of this clone. The genes are TRBV7-2 and TRBJ1-3; D gene ambiguous. V lost 5 bases and J lost 1, with 12 bases in between. In germline, CDR1 is SGHTA, CDR2 FQGNSA. The CDR3 has 15 residues. CDR3 bases: TGTGCCAGCAGCCCTAACAGTCTATCTGGAAACACCATATATTTT. Residues: CASSPNSLSGNTIYF.

This chain uses TRBV15 with TRBJ1-5, with D unclear. Germline lookup yields CDR1 LNHNV and CDR2 YYDKDF (reference sequence). The CDR3 has 15 amino acids. Trimming took 5 bases from V and 5 from J, leaving 16 bases between them. CDR3 in amino acids: CATSSSRSAHQPQHF. CDR3 nucleotides: TGTGCCACCAGCTCTTCACGGTCCGCCCATCAGCCCCAGCATTTT.

The rearrangement uses TRBV7-9 and TRBJ2-3, with 9 bases fitting TRBD1. The germline CDR1 and CDR2 sequences are SEHNR and FQNEAQ (reference sequence). The J segment lost 3 bases and the V segment lost 5 bases, leaving 9 bases of the junction unmatched. The CDR3 is 16 residues long. The CDR3 DNA reads as TGTGCCAGCAGCGGCGAGACAGGGGGATCGACAGATACGCAGTATTTT. This sequence encodes CASSGETGGSTDTQYF.

The V call is TRBV28, the J call TRBJ2-3, with 8 nucleotides matching TRBD1. Losses at the gene ends were 5 bases for V and 6 bases for J; bases not matched to a gene: 4. The CDR3 loop spans 13 amino acids. Looked up from germline, CDR1 is MDHEN and CDR2 is SYDVKM. DNA of the CDR3: TGTGCCAGCAGTCCCGGGGACAGGGATACGCAGTATTTT. It encodes CASSPGDRDTQYF.

The rearrangement joins TRBV15 to TRBJ1-3; no definite D call. This CDR3 region has 15 residues. Germline loops: CDR1 LNHNV, CDR2 YYDKDF (reference sequence). The V and J ends lost 0 bases and 0 bases respectively, with 6 bases between them. CDR3 bases: TGTGCCACCAGCAGAGATCTCAGCTCTGGAAACACCATATATTTT. Protein product: CATSRDLSSGNTIYF.

This sequence joins TRBV7-6 and TRBJ2-7; 9 bases are shared with TRBD1. Per germline, CDR1 SGHVS and CDR2 FNYEAQ. This CDR3 comprises 14 residues. With V trimmed by 4 bases and J by 1 base, 2 bases remained unmatched. In DNA, the CDR3 is TGTGCCAGCAGCTGGGACAGGGAATCCTACGAGCAGTACTTC. It yields the protein CASSWDRESYEQYF.

The DNA of the CDR3 is TGCGCCAGCAGCCAATCAGCAGGTATGAACACTGAAGCTTTCTTT. Its translation: CASSQSAGMNTEAFF. The chain carries TRBV4-3 and TRBJ1-1; no clear D. The ends were cut back, 2 bases at V and 0 bases at J, with 10 bases in the middle. This CDR3 spans 15 amino acids. Germline CDR1 reads LGHNA; CDR2 reads YSLEER.

The CDR3 nucleotides are TGTGCCAGCAGTGTTAGCGGGGGGCGGGTATTTGAGCAGTTCTTC. It encodes CASSVSGGRVFEQFF. The V gene is TRBV2, the J gene TRBJ2-1; 10 positions match TRBD2. Looked up from germline, CDR1 is SNHLY and CDR2 is FYNNEI. There are 15 residues in the CDR3. After removal of 4 bases from V and 9 bases from J, the junction contained 9 bases not matched to a gene.

V is TRBV4-3 and J is TRBJ1-1, with D uncertain. Germline V gene sequence: CDR1 LGHNA, CDR2 YSLEER. This CDR3 region has 14 residues. The V and J ends lost 0 bases and 6 bases respectively, with 11 bases between them. CDR3 sequence: CASSQDGAVAEAFF. The CDR3 DNA reads TGCGCCAGCAGCCAAGATGGAGCCGTCGCTGAAGCTTTCTTT.

The rearrangement links TRBV4-1 to TRBJ1-1, with D perhaps matching TRBD1 (6 bases). V was pared by 1 base and J by 1 base, with 7 bases between. Germline values: CDR1 MGHRA, CDR2 YSYEKL. The length of the CDR3 is 14 residues. CDR3 in DNA: TGCGCCAGCAGCCAAGGACAGGAGAACACTGAAGCTTTCTTT. This translates into CASSQGQENTEAFF.

The genes are TRBV7-3 and TRBJ2-1, with D possibly matching TRBD2 (6 bases). With 5 bases removed from V and 4 bases from J, the gap between germline ends came to 15 bases. Per germline, CDR1 SGHTA and CDR2 FQGTGA. The CDR3 has 15 residues. The CDR3 sequence: CASSPRGGIYNEQFF. The CDR3 nucleotides read TGTGCCAGCAGCCCCCGGGGCGGGATATACAATGAGCAGTTCTTC.

This sequence joins TRBV6-4 and TRBJ2-3; tentative D call: TRBD2 (6 bases). This CDR3 has 16 residues. Trimming pared 5 bases from V and 0 bases from J, leaving 15 bases between. Germline V gene sequence: CDR1 MRHNA, CDR2 SNTAGT. DNA of the CDR3: TGTGCCAGCAGTCCTACAGCAGGGACTAGCACAGATACGCAGTATTTT. Translation gives CASSPTAGTSTDTQYF.

This rearrangement joins TRBV4-3 to TRBJ2-7; TRBD1 matches 8 bases. Germline V lookup: CDR1 LGHNA, CDR2 YSLEER. Germline trimming cut 1 base from V and 0 bases from J; bases unmatched to any gene: 2. CDR3 length: 15 amino acids. The CDR3 sequence is CASSQGTGYSYEQYF. As DNA, the CDR3 is TGCGCCAGCAGCCAAGGGACAGGGTACTCCTACGAGCAGTACTTC.

The chain combines TRBV2 with TRBJ2-7, with 10 bases that match TRBD1. Germline loops: CDR1 SNHLY, CDR2 FYNNEI. The CDR3 length is 14 residues. The J segment lost 3 bases and the V segment lost 8 bases, leaving 7 bases of the junction unmatched. The CDR3 nucleotides read TGTGCCAGCGACTGGGGACAGGGGAACTACGAGCAGTACTTC. Its translation: CASDWGQGNYEQYF.

The CDR3, as DNA: TGTGCCAGCTCACCGGCGGACAGGGTCACAGATACGCAGTATTTT. As protein: CASSPADRVTDTQYF. The rearrangement uses TRBV18 and TRBJ2-3; 8 bases are shared with TRBD1. Germline V CDR1 and CDR2: KGHSH, LQKENI. Trimming removed 3 bases from V and 2 bases from J; junction bases left unmatched: 4. The CDR3 loop spans 15 amino acids.

The chain couples TRBV6-1 to TRBJ1-5; tentatively, D is TRBD1 (6 bases). Germline loops: CDR1 MNHNS, CDR2 SASEGT. Between the trimmed V and J ends, which lost 6 bases and 1 base, there was a span of 10 bases. CDR3 length: 14 residues. CDR3 residues: CASSQGQSNQPQHF. In DNA, the CDR3 is TGTGCCAGCAGCCAAGGACAGAGCAATCAGCCCCAGCATTTT.